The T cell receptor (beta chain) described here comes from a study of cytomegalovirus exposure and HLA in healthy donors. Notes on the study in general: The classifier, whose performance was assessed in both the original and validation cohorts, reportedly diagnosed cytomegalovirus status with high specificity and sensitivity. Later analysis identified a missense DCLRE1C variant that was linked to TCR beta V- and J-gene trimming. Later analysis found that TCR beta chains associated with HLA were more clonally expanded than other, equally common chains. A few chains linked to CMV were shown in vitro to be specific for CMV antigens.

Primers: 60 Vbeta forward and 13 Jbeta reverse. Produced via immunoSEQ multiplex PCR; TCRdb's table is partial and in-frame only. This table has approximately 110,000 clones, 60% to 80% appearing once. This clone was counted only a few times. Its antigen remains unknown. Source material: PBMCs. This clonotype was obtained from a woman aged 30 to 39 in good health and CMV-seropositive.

For the CDR3, the DNA is TGTGCCAGCTCACCCGGGACTCCCGCCTACGAGCAGTACTTC. Translating gives CASSPGTPAYEQYF. The chain links TRBV18 to TRBJ2-7, with D possibly matching TRBD2 (6 bases). The CDR3 spans 14 residues. Trimming left V 3 bases short and J 2 bases short, with 11 bases between. From germline, CDR1 is KGHSH and CDR2 LQKENI.